The entry below describes one T cell receptor beta chain. Germline lookup yields CDR1 ENHRY and CDR2 SYGVKD. The CDR3 is made up of 15 amino acids. The V gene lost 6 bases and the J gene lost 5 bases, with 19 bases spanning the gap. The sample comes from a study of cytomegalovirus exposure and HLA in healthy donors. Primers: 60 Vbeta forward and 13 Jbeta reverse. Profiled with immunoSEQ multiplex PCR; TCRdb holds only in-frame clones, not every one. The profile shows approximately 100,000 clones, more than 60% of them singletons. The donors, nominally healthy at sampling, likely had unrecorded immune exposures.

The chain is built from TRBV10-3 and TRBJ2-5; TRBD1 might be the D (6 bases). Sequences were obtained from PBMCs. The clonotype comes from a man in his sixties in good health and CMV-seropositive. The CDR3 loop reads CAIRRDIGLRETQYF. CDR3 nucleotides: TGTGCCATCAGACGGGACATCGGATTGCGGGAGACCCAGTACTTC.